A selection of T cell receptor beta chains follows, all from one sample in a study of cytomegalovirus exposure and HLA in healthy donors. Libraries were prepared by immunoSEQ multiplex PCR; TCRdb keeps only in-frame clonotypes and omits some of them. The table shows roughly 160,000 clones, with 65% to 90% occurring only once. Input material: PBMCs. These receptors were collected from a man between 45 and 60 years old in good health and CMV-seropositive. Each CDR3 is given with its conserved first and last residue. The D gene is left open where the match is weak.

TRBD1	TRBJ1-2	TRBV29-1	CSVELGQRLTF
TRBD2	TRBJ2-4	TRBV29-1	CSVGLASGGASLKNIQYF
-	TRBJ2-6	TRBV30	CAWRGRSSGANVLTF
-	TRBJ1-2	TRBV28	CASSRLGGYGYTF
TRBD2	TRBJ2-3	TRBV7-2	CASSLFGTNTDTQYF
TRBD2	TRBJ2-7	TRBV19	CASSIGLAGYEQYF
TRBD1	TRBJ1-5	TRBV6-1	CASSERDRGRGQPQHF
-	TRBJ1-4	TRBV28	CASIKTVDEKLFF
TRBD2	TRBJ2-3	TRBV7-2	CASSLTSGTDTQYF
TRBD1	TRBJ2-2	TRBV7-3	CASSWGQGASTGELFF